This entry features one TCR beta chain sequence. Its antigen is unidentified. This record comes from a study of CD8+CD57+ T cells in acquired aplastic anemia. About the research overall: The average for DNA from sorted CD4+ and CD8+ cells was approximately 3.2 ug.

Findings and caveats of the study: CD8+ Simpson's diversity did not differ significantly between patients and controls.

V lost 6 bases and J lost 7, with 25 bases in between. CDR1 and CDR2 (germline): SGHTA, FQGNSA. The CDR3 contains 16 residues. Profiling of TCR beta VDJ combinations and CDR3 sequences used genomic DNA as template. Using its own MiXCR run on the reads, TCRdb lists one record per CDR3 protein. The sample consists of 150,000 to 200,000 distinct CDR3 sequences, around 65% of them appearing once. The J gene is TRBJ2-7, the V gene TRBV7-2; D call uncertain. The receptor comes from a human donor with severe aplastic anemia or a healthy control (not recorded which). Sequencing was carried out using sorted CD4+, CD8+, or CD8+CD57+ T cells (not recorded which) from PBMCs. The CDR3 here is CASSYSSLLATREQYF. CDR3 in DNA: TGTGCCAGCAGTTACTCCAGTCTCCTGGCCACGCGGGAGCAGTACTTC.